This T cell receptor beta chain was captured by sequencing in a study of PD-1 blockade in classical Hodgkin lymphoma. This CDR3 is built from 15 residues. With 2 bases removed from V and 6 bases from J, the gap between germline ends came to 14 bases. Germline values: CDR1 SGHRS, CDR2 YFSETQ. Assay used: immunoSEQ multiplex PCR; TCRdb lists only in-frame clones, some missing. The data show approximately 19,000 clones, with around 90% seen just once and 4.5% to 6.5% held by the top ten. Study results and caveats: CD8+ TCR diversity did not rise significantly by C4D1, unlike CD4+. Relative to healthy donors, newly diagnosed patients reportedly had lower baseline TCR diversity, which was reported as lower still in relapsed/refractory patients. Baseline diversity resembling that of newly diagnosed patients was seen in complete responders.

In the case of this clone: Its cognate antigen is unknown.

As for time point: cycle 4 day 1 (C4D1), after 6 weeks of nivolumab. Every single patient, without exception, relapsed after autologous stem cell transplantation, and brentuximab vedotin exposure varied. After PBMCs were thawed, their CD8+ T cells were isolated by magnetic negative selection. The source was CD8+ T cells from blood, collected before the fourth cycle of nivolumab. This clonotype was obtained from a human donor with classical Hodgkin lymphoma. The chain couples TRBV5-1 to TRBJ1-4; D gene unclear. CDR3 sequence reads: CASSFRAGADEKLFF. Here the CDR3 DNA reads TGCGCCAGCAGCTTTAGGGCCGGAGCTGATGAAAAACTGTTTTTT. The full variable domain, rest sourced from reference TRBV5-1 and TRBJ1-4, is KAGVTQTPRYLIKTRGQQVTLSCSPISGHRSVSWYQQTPGQGLQFLFEYFSETQRNKGNFPGRFSGRQFSNSRSEMNVSTLELGDSALYLCASSFRAGADEKLFFGSGTQLSVL.